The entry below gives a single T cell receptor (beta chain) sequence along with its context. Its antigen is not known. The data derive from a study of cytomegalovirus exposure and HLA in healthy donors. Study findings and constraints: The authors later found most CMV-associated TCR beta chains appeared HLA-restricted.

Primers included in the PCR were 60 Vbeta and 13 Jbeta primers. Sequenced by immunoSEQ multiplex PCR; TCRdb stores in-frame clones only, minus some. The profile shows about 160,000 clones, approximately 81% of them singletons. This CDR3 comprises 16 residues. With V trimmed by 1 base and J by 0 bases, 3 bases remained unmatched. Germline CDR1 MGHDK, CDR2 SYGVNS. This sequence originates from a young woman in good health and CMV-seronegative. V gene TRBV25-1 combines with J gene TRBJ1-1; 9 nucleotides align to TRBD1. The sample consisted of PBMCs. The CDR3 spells CASSESRQGVNTEAFF. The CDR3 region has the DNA TGTGCCAGCAGTGAATCTCGACAGGGGGTGAACACTGAAGCTTTCTTT.